The text below deals with one TCR beta chain. The V gene lost 6 bases and the J gene lost 0 bases, with 10 bases spanning the gap. There are 14 residues in the CDR3. Germline lookup yields CDR1 MNHEY and CDR2 SVGAGI. The data belong to a study of blood T cell repertoires in COVID-19. At the level of the study: The United States, Italy and Spain supplied acute and convalescent COVID-19 samples. In each case, the material was cDNA or gDNA derived from T cells, B-cell-depleted T cells, or PBMCs.

How the authors handled the data: Cell counts per sample came from amplifying reference gene primers. The table came from immunoSEQ multiplex PCR; TCRdb's copy has only in-frame clones and leaves some out. That table is the source of V, J and clone size, and D and trimming were worked out from the DNA. Among about 320,000 clones, over 75% were seen once, and the ten largest hold around 6.9%. This chain connects TRBV6-5 to TRBJ2-3, with D perhaps TRBD1 (5 bases). Sequences were obtained from peripheral blood. This clonotype was obtained from a human donor in a cohort sampled during active COVID-19. In nucleotides, the CDR3 is TGTGCCAGCAGGGACACTTCTAGCACAGATACGCAGTATTTT. Translated: CASRDTSSTDTQYF.